Sequencing of this T cell receptor beta chain was carried out in a study of CD8 T cells in Susac syndrome. Random hexamers were used to reverse transcribe an amount of roughly 0.45 to 1 ug RNA. Each CDR3 protein is one row after TCRdb ran MiXCR on the immunoSEQ multiplex PCR reads. The sample yields roughly 120,000 distinct CDR3 sequences, around 94% seen once. The source is a human donor in good health. Specimen: CD4+ T cells from PBMCs.

The CDR3 sequence is CASSLERLAGLETQYF. Here the CDR3 DNA reads TGTGCCAGCAGCTTGGAACGTCTAGCGGGATTGGAGACCCAGTACTTC. The V and J genes are TRBV5-8 and TRBJ2-5; TRBD2 agrees at 9 bases. This CDR3 is 16 amino acids long. V was clipped by 0 bases and J by 5 bases; unmatched bases: 8. Germline CDR1 SGHTS, CDR2 YDEGEE.